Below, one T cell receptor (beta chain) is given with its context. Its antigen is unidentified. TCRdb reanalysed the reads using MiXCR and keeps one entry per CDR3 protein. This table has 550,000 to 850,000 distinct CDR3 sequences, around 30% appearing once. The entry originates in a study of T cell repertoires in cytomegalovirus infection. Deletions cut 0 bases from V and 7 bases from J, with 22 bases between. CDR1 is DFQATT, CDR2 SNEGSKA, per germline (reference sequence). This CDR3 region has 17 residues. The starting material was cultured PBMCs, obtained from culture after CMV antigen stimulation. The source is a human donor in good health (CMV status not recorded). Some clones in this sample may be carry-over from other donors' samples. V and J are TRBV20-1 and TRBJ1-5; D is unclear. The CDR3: CSARESLARTVRQPQHF. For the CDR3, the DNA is TGCAGTGCTAGAGAGAGTCTAGCACGGACTGTCAGGCAGCCCCAGCATTTT.